This section outlines one T cell receptor beta chain sequence together with its context. V was clipped by 5 bases and J by 6 bases; unmatched bases: 10. Looked up from germline, CDR1 is MNHEY and CDR2 is SVGAGI. The CDR3 totals 15 residues. These data come from a study of blood T cell repertoires in COVID-19. Background on the study: The origin of the acute and convalescent COVID-19 samples was the United States, Italy and Spain. PBMCs, B-cell-depleted T cells, or T cells provided the cDNA or gDNA that made up the material.

Method: immunoSEQ multiplex PCR; TCRdb's copy keeps in-frame clones and lacks some. The data contain about 300,000 clones, 89% of them seen just once; the ten biggest clones take up under 6.5%. The material sequenced was peripheral blood. This TCR was recovered from a young man who had recovered from COVID-19. The chain couples TRBV6-5 to TRBJ1-1, with 9 positions matching TRBD1. The CDR3 bases are TGTGCCAGCAGTCCCGGGACAGGGCCGGGCGCTGAAGCTTTCTTT. Translating gives CASSPGTGPGAEAFF.